This T cell receptor beta chain emerged from a study of Tregs in tolerant kidney transplant recipients (dated by TCRdb to between 2019 and 2020). General notes on the study: The study applied TCRbeta sequencing to find donor-specific regulatory T cells before combined kidney and bone marrow transplantation and then followed those same cells after transplant. TCRbeta repertoire sequencing was used in a few healthy controls to compare several methods for expanding Tregs specific for an allogeneic donor.

Compared with germline, V lacks 6 bases and J lacks 4 bases; bases without a gene match: 3. Counted from cysteine to phenylalanine, this CDR3 has 14 amino acids. The DNA shown is the 42-base CDR3, in frame from base 1. The CDR1 and CDR2 encoded by the germline V gene (reference sequence) are MNHEY and SMNVEV. What the study reported, not specific to this receptor: Although technical replication error seemed to be minimal, the question of biological reproducibility was not addressed directly. The study was constrained by small patient numbers, and validation of the findings is required in larger populations and under other immunosuppression protocols. The most biologically relevant and donor-specific TCRbeta repertoire appeared to be identified by expanding Tregs with activated donor B cells.

Genomic DNA was extracted from sorted cells with the QIAGEN DNeasy Blood and Tissue Kit for TCRbeta CDR3 sequencing. High-throughput TCRbeta CDR3 sequencing, including PCR amplification with bias correction and internal controls, was performed commercially through immunoSEQ. Per the source publication's procedure: A unique productive TCRbeta sequence was defined by the CDR3 nucleotide sequence when primers matched, and otherwise by the CDR3 amino acid sequence together with the Vbeta and Jbeta genes. To correct sorting error, sequences shared between sorted populations at a frequency ratio of 2:1 or less were removed; the rest were assigned to the higher population. A sequence was defined as donor-reactive if the sequence was expanded at least 5-fold in CFSE-low cells compared with unstimulated cells and had a frequency of at least 0.01% in CFSE-low cells. Jensen-Shannon divergence calculated on the top 100 TCRbeta sequences ranked by frequency was used to measure repertoire divergence. When a sample had multiple sequencing runs, each run was corrected for sorting error separately and the runs were then pooled. TCRdb retrieved this table from immuneACCESS and kept in-frame rearrangements only. Not all clones are present; in checked studies, unresolved V genes account for under half, and no reason is known for the remainder. V, J and clone size reflect that table, while D and trimming were determined from the DNA. Counted in this sample were roughly 120,000 clones; about 90% of them appeared once. The ten largest account for around 0.6% of the sample.

Thawed PBMCs were FACS-sorted into unstimulated Tregs (CD4+CD25+CD127-), CD4+ non-Tregs (CD4+CD25-), CD4 cells and CD8 cells. Healthy control blood came either as purchased buffy coats or from healthy volunteers. Healthy control blood was separated into PBMCs by Ficoll density gradient and cryopreserved, and patient PBMCs were collected both before and after transplant. On this clone itself: No antigen is known for it. Within one base of it there is no much larger clone, and no base qualities were kept.

The sequenced sample was CD4+ T cells from blood. This TCR was recovered from a human donor in good health. The chain is made from TRBV27 and TRBJ2-2; 9 junctional bases match TRBD1. The CDR3 region reads CASRQGAATGELFF. The DNA sequence reads TGTGCCAGCAGACAGGGGGCGGCCACCGGGGAGCTGTTTTTT.